This T cell receptor beta chain was found in a study of T-cell reconstitution after alpha-beta-depleted transplantation in children (dated by TCRdb to the mid-2010s). In the study overall: T-cell immune reconstitution after TCRalphabeta/CD19-depleted allogeneic hematopoietic cell transplantation in children was quantitatively tracked in the study by means of TCR repertoire profiling.

Concerning this clonotype: Its antigen specificity is not known. No base-level quality is on record; no much larger clone is a single base apart.

The full study reports these points: Over subsequent months, a decline in hyperexpanded clone frequencies was noted, and after one year, T-cell counts and TCRbeta diversity were mostly ascribed to newly produced T cells. The high TCRbeta diversity at day 60 in some patients was ascribed to recipient T cells and intrathymic progenitors that had survived conditioning. The apparently early recovery of alphabetaT-cell counts about two months after transplant reportedly depended on only several hundred rapidly expanded clones that came from non-depleted graft cells.

The library was built by means of PCR. TCRdb lists the instrument as Illumina HiSeq 2500. TCR libraries were prepared with molecular barcoding, using unique molecular identifiers to normalize TCRbeta repertoire quantification. The raw public reads went through TCRdb reprocessing: fastp at Q25, MiXCR clone calling, in-frame beta chains kept. One record per CDR3 amino acid sequence lists the most common genes and DNA. Here the sample has just over 950,000 distinct CDR3 sequences; roughly 29% occur a single time. The ten top clones hold about 28% of the sample. The treatment or condition label, as the study defines it: allogeneic hematopoietic cell transplantation with graft depleted of TCRalphabeta T cells and CD19 B cells. The children who served as transplant recipients had been given grafts of TCRalphabeta/CD19-depleted allogeneic hematopoietic cells. The clonotype comes from a boy younger than two who had a stem cell transplant for SCID, so the T cells may come from the graft donor. The material sequenced was PBMCs, mostly from graft donor cells, taken 360 days after TCRalphabeta/CD19-depleted stem cell transplant.

The CDR3 sequence is CASGALGRNTEAFF. The DNA is as follows: TGTGCCAGTGGGGCTCTGGGAAGGAACACTGAAGCTTTCTTT. Recombination connected TRBV19 to TRBJ1-1; the best D guess is TRBD1, with 5 bases matching. Reading the germline V gene (reference sequence) gives CDR1 LNHDA and CDR2 SQIVND. The V end loses 8 bases and the J end loses 1 base, and a stretch of 14 bases separates them. The CDR3 covers 14 residues, taking in both the cysteine and the phenylalanine. Just CDR3 DNA is preserved here, 42 bases in frame from base 1. Reference TRBV19 and TRBJ1-1 genes cover what lies past the CDR3, so the full variable domain is DGGITQSPKYLFRKEGQNVTLSCEQNLNHDAMYWYRQDPGQGLRLIYYSQIVNDFQKGDIAEGYSVSREKKESFPLTVTSAQKNPTAFYLCASGALGRNTEAFFGQGTRLTVV.